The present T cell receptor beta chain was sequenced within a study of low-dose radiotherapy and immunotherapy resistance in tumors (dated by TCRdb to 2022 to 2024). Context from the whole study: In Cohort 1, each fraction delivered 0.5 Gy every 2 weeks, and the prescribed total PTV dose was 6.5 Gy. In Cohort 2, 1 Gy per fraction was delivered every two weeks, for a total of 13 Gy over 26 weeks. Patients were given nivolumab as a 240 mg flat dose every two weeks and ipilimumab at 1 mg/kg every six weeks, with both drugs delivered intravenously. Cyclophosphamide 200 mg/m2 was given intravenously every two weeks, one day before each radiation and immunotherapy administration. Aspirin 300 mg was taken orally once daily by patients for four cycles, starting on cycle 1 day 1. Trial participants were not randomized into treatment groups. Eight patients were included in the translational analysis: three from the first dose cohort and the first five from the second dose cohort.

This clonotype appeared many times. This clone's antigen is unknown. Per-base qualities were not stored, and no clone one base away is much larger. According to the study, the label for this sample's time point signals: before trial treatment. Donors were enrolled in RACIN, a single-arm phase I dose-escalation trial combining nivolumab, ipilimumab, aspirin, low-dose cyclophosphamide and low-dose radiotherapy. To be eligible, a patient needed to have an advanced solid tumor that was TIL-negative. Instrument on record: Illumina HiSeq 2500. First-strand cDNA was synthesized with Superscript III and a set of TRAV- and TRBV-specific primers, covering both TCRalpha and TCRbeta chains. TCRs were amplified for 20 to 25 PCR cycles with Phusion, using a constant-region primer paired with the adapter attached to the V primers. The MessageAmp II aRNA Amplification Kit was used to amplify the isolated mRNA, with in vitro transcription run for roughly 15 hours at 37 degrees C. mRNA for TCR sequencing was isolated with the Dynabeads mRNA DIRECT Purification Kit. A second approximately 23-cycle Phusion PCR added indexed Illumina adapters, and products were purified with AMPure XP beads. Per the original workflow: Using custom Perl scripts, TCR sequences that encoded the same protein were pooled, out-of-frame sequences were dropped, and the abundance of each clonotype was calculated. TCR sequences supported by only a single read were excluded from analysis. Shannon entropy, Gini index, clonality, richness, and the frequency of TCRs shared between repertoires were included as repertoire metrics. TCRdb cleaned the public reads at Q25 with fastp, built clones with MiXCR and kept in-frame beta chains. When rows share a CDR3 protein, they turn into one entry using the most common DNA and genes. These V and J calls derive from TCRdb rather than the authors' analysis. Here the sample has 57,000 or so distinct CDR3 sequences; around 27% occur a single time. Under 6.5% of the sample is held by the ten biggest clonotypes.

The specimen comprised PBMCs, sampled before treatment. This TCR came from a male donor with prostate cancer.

The CDR3 protein: CASSLGGADQPQHF. The nucleotide sequence reads TGTGCCAGCAGCTTAGGGGGCGCGGATCAGCCCCAGCATTTT. This receptor chain uses TRBV5-6 and TRBJ1-5, and 7 junctional nucleotides match TRBD1. CDR1 SGHDT and CDR2 YYEEEE were looked up in the germline V gene. Trimming accounts for 2 bases at V and 5 bases at J, while the number of junction bases matched to no gene is 4. The CDR3 has 14 amino acids, counting the end cysteine and phenylalanine. Kept here is only the CDR3 DNA, which spans 42 bases and is read in frame from base 1.